The clone carrying this T cell receptor beta chain was seen ten or more times. As yet, its antigen is unknown. Between the trimmed V and J ends, which lost 1 base and 2 bases, there was a span of 8 bases. Per germline, CDR1 SGHTA and CDR2 FQGNSA. This CDR3 contains 14 residues. Assembly of TCR beta libraries relied on iRepertoire HTBI primers together with Arm-PCR of CDR3 regions. TCRdb re-called the multiplex PCR reads through MiXCR, storing one row per CDR3 protein. This table has 250,000 to 300,000 distinct CDR3 sequences, 18% appearing once. The time point: newly diagnosed GD, antithyroid drugs for less than 3 months. From RNA extracted from PBMCs, the TCR library was made. This sample was included in a study of regulatory T cells in long-lasting Graves disease. Regarding the study as a whole: Persistent-disease Graves' patients showed less TCR diversity than new cases. Persistent cases favored TRBV28, TRBJ1-2 and TRBJ2-5.

The same specimen was also included in a second study, on T cells in Graves' hyperthyroidism and ophthalmopathy. That source reports: First-round RT-PCR with HTBI primers amplified the TCR CDR3 region. Ophthalmopathy was model-predicted a median about 6.9 months pre-onset.

The chain employs TRBV7-2 and TRBJ1-2; D may be TRBD1 (5 bases). The sample in question was peripheral blood mononuclear cells (PBMCs), obtained at new diagnosis, from a patient treated with antithyroid drugs. The TCR originated in a woman aged 25 to 39 with Graves disease. CDR3 bases: TGTGCCAGCAGCTTAGTGCGACAGAACTATGGCTACACCTTC. As protein: CASSLVRQNYGYTF.